The present TCR beta chain was sequenced within a study of blood T cells in healthy people across ages. Study-level points and caveats: Long-lived donors had more naive CD4+ cells and higher diversity than aged donors.

Using a J-beta primer mix together with a sample-barcoded 5' primer, a second PCR was run for roughly 6 to 11 cycles. One entry per CDR3 protein results from TCRdb running MiXCR on the 5' RACE reads. The sample lists about 1,500,000 distinct CDR3 sequences, about 30% occurring once. The CDR3 spans 14 residues. V shed 3 bases, J shed 2 bases, and the junction held 5 bases outside the gene matches. Germline-derived CDR1 and CDR2 are DFQATT and SNEGSKA (reference sequence). In this sample, this clonotype turned up once. The antigen remains unidentified. Source material: blood. The chain carries TRBV20-1 and TRBJ2-3; TRBD2 matches 7 bases. The TCR originated in a woman aged 25-40 years in good health. The CDR3 DNA sequence: TGCAGTGCTAGGGACGCGGGGGACACAGATACGCAGTATTTT. This gives the protein CSARDAGDTDTQYF.